The source of this TCR beta chain is a study of control samples from healthy donors and cancer patients. The CDR3 sequence is 16 residues long. V dropped 2 bases and J dropped 2; count of bases not matched to a gene: 5. Germline values: CDR1 SEHNR, CDR2 FQNEAQ (reference sequence). Libraries were prepared by immunoSEQ multiplex PCR; TCRdb keeps only in-frame clonotypes and omits some of them. This table has some 130,000 clones, around 96% appearing once. V is TRBV7-9 and J is TRBJ2-7; TRBD1 matches 11 bases. This clonotype originated in a man aged 25-45 years in good health. Sequenced material: blood. This CDR3 is CASSLWGQGDAYEQYF. Written as DNA, the CDR3 is TGTGCCAGCAGCTTATGGGGACAGGGGGACGCCTACGAGCAGTACTTC.